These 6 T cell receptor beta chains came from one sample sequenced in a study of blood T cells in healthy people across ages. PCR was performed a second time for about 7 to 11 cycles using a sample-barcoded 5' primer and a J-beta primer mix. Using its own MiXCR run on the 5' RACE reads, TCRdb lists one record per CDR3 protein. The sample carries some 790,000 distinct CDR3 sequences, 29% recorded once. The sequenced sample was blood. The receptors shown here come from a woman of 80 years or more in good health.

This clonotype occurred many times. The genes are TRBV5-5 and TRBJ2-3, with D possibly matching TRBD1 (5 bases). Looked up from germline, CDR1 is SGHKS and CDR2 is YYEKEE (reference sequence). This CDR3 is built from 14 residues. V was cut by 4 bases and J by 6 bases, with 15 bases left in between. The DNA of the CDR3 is TGTGCCAGCAGCCCCCGGACATGGGCCGATACGCAGTATTTT. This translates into CASSPRTWADTQYF.

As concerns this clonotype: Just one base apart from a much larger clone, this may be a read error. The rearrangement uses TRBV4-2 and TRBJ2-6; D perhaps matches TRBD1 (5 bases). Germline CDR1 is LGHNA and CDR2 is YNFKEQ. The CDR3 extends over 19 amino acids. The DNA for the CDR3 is TGTGCCAGCAGCCAAGCCCAAGGCGGCTCCTCCTTTGGGGCCAACGTCCGGACTTTC. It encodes CASSQAQGGSSFGANVRTF.

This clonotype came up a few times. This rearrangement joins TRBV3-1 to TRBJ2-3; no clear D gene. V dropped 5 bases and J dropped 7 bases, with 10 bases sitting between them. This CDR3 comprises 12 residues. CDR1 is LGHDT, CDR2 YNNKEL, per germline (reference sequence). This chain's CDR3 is CASSISPNTQYF. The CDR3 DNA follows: TGTGCCAGCAGCATAAGTCCAAATACGCAGTATTTT.

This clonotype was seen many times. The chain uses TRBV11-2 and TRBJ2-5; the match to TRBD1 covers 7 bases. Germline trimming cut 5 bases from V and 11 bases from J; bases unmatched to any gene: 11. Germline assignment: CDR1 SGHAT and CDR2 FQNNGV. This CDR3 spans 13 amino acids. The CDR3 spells CASSPRQGLEQYF. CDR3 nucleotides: TGTGCCAGCAGCCCACGACAGGGCTTGGAGCAGTACTTC.

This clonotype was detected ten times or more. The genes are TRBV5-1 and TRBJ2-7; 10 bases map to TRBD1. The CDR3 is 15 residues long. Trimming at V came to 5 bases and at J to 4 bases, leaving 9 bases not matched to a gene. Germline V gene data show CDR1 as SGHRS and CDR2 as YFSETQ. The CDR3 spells CASRSRGQGTYEQYF. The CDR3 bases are TGCGCCAGCAGATCCCGGGGACAGGGGACGTACGAGCAGTACTTC. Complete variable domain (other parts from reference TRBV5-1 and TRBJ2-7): KAGVTQTPRYLIKTRGQQVTLSCSPISGHRSVSWYQQTPGQGLQFLFEYFSETQRNKGNFPGRFSGRQFSNSRSEMNVSTLELGDSALYLCASRSRGQGTYEQYFGPGTRLTVT.

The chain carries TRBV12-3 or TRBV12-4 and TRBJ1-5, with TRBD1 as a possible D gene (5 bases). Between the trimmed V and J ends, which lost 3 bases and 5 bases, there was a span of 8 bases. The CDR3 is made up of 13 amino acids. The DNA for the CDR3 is TGTGCCAGCAGTTTCCAGGGTGATCAGCCCCAGCATTTT. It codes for CASSFQGDQPQHF.